The next 29 T cell receptor beta chains were all read from a single sample in a study of blood T cell repertoires in COVID-19. Some clones are missing from TCRdb's copy, which holds only in-frame ones; the method was immunoSEQ multiplex PCR. The data contain just under 150,000 clones, over 70% of them singletons. Sequencing was performed on peripheral blood. These TCRs come from a man aged 50 to 60 who had recovered from COVID-19.

The chain uses TRBV10-1 and TRBJ2-7, with D hard to call. Trimming stripped 0 bases from V and 3 bases from J, with 3 bases between. This CDR3 has 12 amino acids. CDR1 is WNHNN and CDR2 is SYGVQD in the germline V gene (reference sequence). Here the CDR3 reads CASSESYYEQYF. CDR3 bases: TGCGCCAGCAGTGAGTCCTACTACGAGCAGTACTTC.

V gene TRBV7-9 combines with J gene TRBJ2-1; no clear D. Germline CDR1 and CDR2: SEHNR and FQNEAQ (reference sequence). This CDR3 spans 14 amino acids. The V and J ends lost 4 bases and 2 bases respectively, with 9 bases between them. The CDR3 region is CASSYPSAYNEQFF. CDR3 sequence (DNA): TGTGCCAGCAGCTACCCATCGGCCTACAATGAGCAGTTCTTC.

V is TRBV3-1 (or the pseudogene TRBV3-2) and J is TRBJ2-1; 8 bases fit TRBD2. V gave up 0 bases and J gave up 4 bases; unmatched junction bases: 8. The CDR3 loop spans 17 amino acids. Per the germline V gene, CDR1 is LGHDT and CDR2 is YNNKEL (reference sequence). CDR3 protein: CASSQDLGGGRYNEQFF. The CDR3, as DNA: TGTGCCAGCAGCCAAGATCTCGGCGGGGGGCGGTACAATGAGCAGTTCTTC.

V is TRBV19 and J is TRBJ1-4, with a tentative D call TRBD1 (5 bases). CDR1 and CDR2 from the germline V gene are LNHDA and SQIVND (reference sequence). This CDR3 region has 15 residues. Trimming removed 4 bases at V and 3 bases at J, with 12 bases between. CDR3 loop: CASSTQGSSNEKLFF. The CDR3 region has the DNA TGTGCCAGTAGTACTCAGGGTTCATCTAATGAAAAACTGTTTTTT.

The table lists this clone with a few counts. This rearrangement joins TRBV5-1 to TRBJ1-4; unclear D gene. CDR3 length: 16 residues. Trimming shortened V by 2 bases and J by 0 bases, and 11 bases separated the two germline ends. Germline V lookup: CDR1 SGHRS, CDR2 YFSETQ. Here the CDR3 reads CASSLVAGATNEKLFF. In nucleotides, the CDR3 is TGCGCCAGCAGCTTAGTGGCAGGCGCAACTAATGAAAAACTGTTTTTT.

The V gene is TRBV2, the J gene TRBJ2-2, with D perhaps TRBD1 (6 bases). The CDR3 has 14 amino acids. Trimming took 5 bases from V and 2 from J, leaving 9 bases between them. Germline CDR1 SNHLY, CDR2 FYNNEI. The CDR3 DNA reads as TGTGCCAGCAGTAGGACAGCAAACACCGGGGAGCTGTTTTTT. Its translation is CASSRTANTGELFF.

Details on this clone: Different DNA sequences within this sample yield the same CDR3. The chain joins TRBV19 to TRBJ1-1, with 9 bases lining up with TRBD1. J gave up 4 bases and V 1 base, and 1 base lay outside the gene matches. CDR3 length: 14 residues. Germline CDR1 and CDR2: LNHDA and SQIVND (reference sequence). The CDR3 DNA sequence: TGTGCCAGTAGTATAGGACAGGGGGGCACTGAAGCTTTCTTT. Translating gives CASSIGQGGTEAFF.

J is TRBJ2-7 and V is TRBV27; a possible D gene is TRBD1 (5 bases). CDR3 size: 15 residues. CDR1 and CDR2 from the germline V gene are MNHEY and SMNVEV (reference sequence). V lost 4 bases, J lost 0 bases, and 13 bases lay in between. This CDR3 is CASSWTKGASYEQYF. In DNA, the CDR3 is TGTGCCAGCAGTTGGACCAAAGGGGCCTCCTACGAGCAGTACTTC.

The chain couples TRBV12-5 to TRBJ1-4; TRBD1 agrees at 8 bases. The CDR3 is made up of 17 amino acids. V shed 9 bases, J shed 0 bases, and the junction held 12 bases outside the gene matches. CDR1 and CDR2 from the germline V gene are LGHNT and FRNRAP. The CDR3 DNA sequence: TGTGCTAGCGACGTAATACAGGGGGGGGCAACTAATGAAAAACTGTTTTTT. Amino acids: CASDVIQGGATNEKLFF.

V and J are TRBV11-3 and TRBJ2-5; 8 bases align to TRBD2. Trimming removed 5 bases from V and 5 bases from J; junction bases left unmatched: 16. The CDR3 spans 17 residues. Germline CDR1 reads SGHNT; CDR2 reads YENEEA. The CDR3 DNA reads as TGTGCCAGCAGCCCCAAATTCGACGGGGGGGAGGGTGAGACCCAGTACTTC. The encoded protein is CASSPKFDGGEGETQYF. The entire variable domain, with the rest obtained from reference TRBV11-3 and TRBJ2-5, is as follows: EAGVVQSPRYKIIEKKQPVAFWCNPISGHNTLYWYLQNLGQGPELLIRYENEEAVDDSQLPKDRFSAERLKGVDSTLKIQPAELGDSAVYLCASSPKFDGGEGETQYFGPGTRLLVL.

In this sample, this clone turned up a few times. The V gene is TRBV2, the J gene TRBJ2-2; TRBD2 matches 7 bases. The CDR3 is 16 residues long. V was clipped by 4 bases and J by 0 bases; unmatched bases: 5. Germline CDR1 SNHLY, CDR2 FYNNEI. CDR3 in amino acids: CASSVSLAANTGELFF. The CDR3 DNA reads as TGTGCCAGCAGTGTCAGCCTAGCGGCGAACACCGGGGAGCTGTTTTTT.

V is TRBV4-2 and J is TRBJ2-2, with D perhaps TRBD2 (7 bases). Trimming took 1 base from V and 6 from J, leaving 12 bases between them. Looked up from germline, CDR1 is LGHNA and CDR2 is YNFKEQ. The CDR3 consists of 15 residues. CDR3 DNA: TGTGCCAGCAGCCAAGTACTCGGGGGGCCCGGGGAGCTGTTTTTT. Its translation is CASSQVLGGPGELFF.

This chain links TRBV12-3 or TRBV12-4 with TRBJ2-7, with D unclear. Trimming stripped 6 bases from V and 1 base from J, with 10 bases between. The CDR3 totals 13 residues. The CDR3 reads CASRRHVSYEQYF. The CDR3 DNA reads TGTGCCAGCAGAAGACACGTATCCTACGAGCAGTACTTC.

V is TRBV4-2 and J is TRBJ2-7; 7 nucleotides line up with TRBD1. CDR3 length equals 15 residues. From germline, CDR1 is LGHNA and CDR2 YNFKEQ. V shed 3 bases, J shed 0 bases, and the junction held 5 bases outside the gene matches. CDR3 sequence reads: CASSQGDSRSYEQYF. The CDR3 DNA reads as TGTGCCAGCAGCCAGGGGGACAGTCGCTCCTACGAGCAGTACTTC.

Written as DNA, the CDR3 is TGTGCCAGCAGCTATACAGGGGGCGCCTCCTACGAGCAGTACTTC. Protein product: CASSYTGGASYEQYF. The chain combines TRBV5-6 with TRBJ2-7; TRBD1 agrees at 9 bases. This CDR3 region has 15 residues. Germline V CDR1 and CDR2: SGHDT, YYEEEE. V trimming: 3 bases; J trimming: 0 bases; junction bases outside the gene matches: 4.

This chain links TRBV5-1 with TRBJ1-1; D not resolved. From germline, CDR1 is SGHRS and CDR2 YFSETQ. The CDR3 is 14 residues long. Trimming cost V 2 bases and J 4 bases, with 12 bases left between them. CDR3 DNA: TGCGCCAGCAGCTTTAGGACTGAGGGCACTGAAGCTTTCTTT. Its translation is CASSFRTEGTEAFF.

The chain employs TRBV19 and TRBJ1-2; 7 nucleotides match TRBD1. Unmatched junction bases numbered 10, after V lost 6 bases and J lost 3 bases. Germline V lookup: CDR1 LNHDA, CDR2 SQIVND (reference sequence). The CDR3 totals 15 residues. The CDR3 is CASRTYRGPDYGYTF. The CDR3 coding sequence is TGTGCCAGTAGGACTTACAGGGGTCCCGACTATGGCTACACCTTC.

The chain couples TRBV12-5 to TRBJ2-1, with D unresolved. This CDR3 spans 15 amino acids. V lost 5 bases and J lost 0, with 11 bases in between. From germline, CDR1 is LGHNT and CDR2 FRNRAP. DNA for the CDR3: TGTGCTAGTGGTCCCGACATGAGCTCCTACAATGAGCAGTTCTTC. This codes for CASGPDMSSYNEQFF.

The rearrangement joins TRBV12-3 or TRBV12-4 to TRBJ1-2; TRBD1 is a possible D gene (5 bases). The CDR3 consists of 12 residues. V lost 7 bases, J lost 4 bases, and 10 bases lay in between. CDR3 bases: TGTGCCAGCATGCAGGGATTCTATGGCTACACCTTC. It encodes CASMQGFYGYTF.

The chain has TRBV6-2 or TRBV6-3 and TRBJ2-3; TRBD1 matches at 11 bases. Germline CDR1 is MNHEY and CDR2 is SVGEGT. V trimming: 4 bases; J trimming: 2 bases; junction bases outside the gene matches: 8. The CDR3 totals 17 residues. CDR3 region: CASSSPRDRGNTDTQYF. The CDR3 bases are TGTGCCAGCAGTTCGCCCCGGGACAGGGGGAACACAGATACGCAGTATTTT.

J is TRBJ1-1 and V is TRBV2, with D perhaps TRBD1 (6 bases). The germline V gene encodes CDR1 SNHLY and CDR2 FYNNEI. V dropped 6 bases and J dropped 1 base, with 9 bases sitting between them. The CDR3 has 13 amino acids. The CDR3 spells CASSADRNTEAFF. DNA of the CDR3: TGTGCCAGCAGCGCGGACAGGAACACTGAAGCTTTCTTT. Full variable domain (rest looked up from reference TRBV2 and TRBJ1-1): EPEVTQTPSHQVTQMGQEVILRCVPISNHLYFYWYRQILGQKVEFLVSFYNNEISEKSEIFDDQFSVERPDGSNFTLKIRSTKLEDSAMYFCASSADRNTEAFFGQGTRLTVV.

The chain links TRBV11-2 to TRBJ1-3; TRBD1 matches at 9 bases. The length of the CDR3 is 17 residues. Per germline, CDR1 SGHAT and CDR2 FQNNGV. V was pared by 5 bases and J by 2 bases, with 10 bases of the junction left unmatched. The DNA for the CDR3 is TGTGCCAGCAGCCCTTATACAGGGGGCGCGACTGGAAACACCATATATTTT. This gives the protein CASSPYTGGATGNTIYF.

J is TRBJ1-6 and V is TRBV27; 9 bases are shared with TRBD1. CDR1 and CDR2 from the germline V gene are MNHEY and SMNVEV (reference sequence). V shed 4 bases, J shed 9 bases, and the junction held 4 bases outside the gene matches. The CDR3 loop spans 14 amino acids. The CDR3 is CASSSTGGGSPLHF. CDR3 DNA: TGTGCCAGCAGTTCGACAGGGGGTGGTTCACCCCTCCACTTT.

A single count supports this clone. The V and J genes are TRBV7-9 and TRBJ1-3, with D possibly being TRBD1 (5 bases). Trimming cost V 5 bases and J 8 bases, with 16 bases left between them. The CDR3 covers 14 residues. Germline V gene data show CDR1 as SEHNR and CDR2 as FQNEAQ (reference sequence). The CDR3 region has the DNA TGTGCCAGCAGCCCCCGGCAGGGATTTTACACCATATATTTT. Its translation is CASSPRQGFYTIYF. Filled out from reference TRBV7-9 and TRBJ1-3, the complete variable domain reads DTGVSQNPRHKITKRGQNVTFRCDPISEHNRLYWYRQTLGQGPEFLTYFQNEAQLEKSRLLSDRFSAERPKGSFSTLEIQRTEQGDSAMYLCASSPRQGFYTIYFGEGSWLTVV.

Only one count was recorded for this clone. V and J are TRBV4-1 and TRBJ2-3; D is ambiguous. The CDR3 has 15 residues. V was pared by 1 base and J by 6 bases, with 14 bases between. Germline values: CDR1 MGHRA, CDR2 YSYEKL. This CDR3 is CASSQGDTTLDTQYF. CDR3 DNA: TGCGCCAGCAGCCAAGGAGACACAACACTGGATACGCAGTATTTT.

The V and J genes are TRBV6-5 and TRBJ1-2; unclear D gene. The germline V and J ends were trimmed by 0 bases and 4 bases, with 9 bases remaining between them. There are 14 residues in the CDR3. The germline CDR1 and CDR2 sequences are MNHEY and SVGAGI. The CDR3 here is CASSYSLGSYGYTF. The DNA of the CDR3 is TGTGCCAGCAGTTACTCTCTAGGGAGCTATGGCTACACCTTC.

This clone was counted a single time. This chain links TRBV7-2 with TRBJ2-5, with 8 nucleotides matching TRBD2. The germline V gene encodes CDR1 SGHTA and CDR2 FQGNSA. The ends lost 4 bases at V and 5 bases at J; junction bases unmatched: 9. The length of the CDR3 is 15 residues. CDR3 DNA sequence: TGTGCCAGCAGCTCCGGGGGGGGCCGAGCGGAGACCCAGTACTTC. It codes for CASSSGGGRAETQYF.

This chain joins TRBV3-1 (or the pseudogene TRBV3-2) and TRBJ1-3; tentatively, D is TRBD1 (5 bases). V lost 0 bases to trimming and J lost 9 bases, with 15 bases between them. The CDR3 covers 15 residues. Germline V gene data show CDR1 as LGHDT and CDR2 as YNNKEL (reference sequence). CDR3 in amino acids: CASSQDYRAGGTIYF. Written as DNA, the CDR3 is TGTGCCAGCAGCCAAGACTACAGAGCCGGGGGCACCATATATTTT.

This chain connects TRBV9 to TRBJ2-1, with 8 nucleotides matching TRBD1. This CDR3 contains 15 residues. CDR1 and CDR2 from the germline V gene are SGDLS and YYNGEE. Trimming cost V 3 bases and J 0 bases; bases outside gene matches: 2. Here the CDR3 reads CASSGTGSSYNEQFF. The CDR3 bases are TGTGCCAGCAGCGGGACAGGGAGCTCCTACAATGAGCAGTTCTTC.